One sample yielded the 18 T cell receptor beta chains listed below, sequenced in a study of blood T cell repertoires in COVID-19. The method was immunoSEQ multiplex PCR; TCRdb's version includes in-frame clones alone and lacks a portion of them. The data hold 60,000 or so clones, with around 89% observed a single time. Sequenced material: peripheral blood. Receptors originate from a man between 60 and 70 years old with active COVID-19.

The V and J genes are TRBV3-1 (or the pseudogene TRBV3-2) and TRBJ2-7, with 7 bases that match TRBD2. Trimming took 4 bases from V and 6 from J; bases not matched to a gene: 12. Per germline, CDR1 LGHDT and CDR2 YNNKEL (reference sequence). The CDR3 spans 15 residues. CDR3 in amino acids: CASSPQSVGGSEQYF. CDR3 in DNA: TGTGCCAGCAGCCCCCAAAGCGTGGGGGGGAGCGAGCAGTACTTC.

The rearrangement joins TRBV27 to TRBJ2-3; TRBD2 aligns across 9 bases. Germline trimming cut 6 bases from V and 2 bases from J; bases unmatched to any gene: 6. The CDR3 consists of 15 residues. Germline CDR1 and CDR2: MNHEY and SMNVEV (reference sequence). The CDR3, as DNA: TGTGCCAGCAGCACCCTAGCGGGGTTCACAGATACGCAGTATTTT. Residues: CASSTLAGFTDTQYF.

The chain carries TRBV5-1 and TRBJ2-3, with D tentatively TRBD1 (5 bases). With 0 bases removed from V and 0 bases from J, the gap between germline ends came to 11 bases. CDR1 is SGHRS and CDR2 is YFSETQ in the germline V gene. This CDR3 has 16 amino acids. The CDR3 reads CASSLAGQGSTDTQYF. The DNA of the CDR3 is TGCGCCAGCAGCTTGGCCGGGCAGGGAAGCACAGATACGCAGTATTTT.

In this sample, this clone turned up once. The chain links TRBV6-2 or TRBV6-3 to TRBJ2-2; tentatively, D is TRBD2 (5 bases). CDR1 and CDR2 (germline): MNHEY, SVGEGT. V was trimmed by 6 bases and J by 0 bases, leaving 11 bases between them. The CDR3 covers 15 residues. The CDR3 DNA reads TGTGCCAGCAGCCCTAGCCCGGCGAACACCGGGGAGCTGTTTTTT. Amino acid sequence: CASSPSPANTGELFF.

This chain links TRBV9 with TRBJ2-5, with 7 bases identical to TRBD1. V lost 4 bases, J lost 4 bases, and 16 bases stayed unmatched. Germline CDR1 and CDR2: SGDLS and YYNGEE. This CDR3 contains 17 residues. The CDR3 reads CASSPISGGILRETQYF. CDR3 DNA sequence: TGTGCCAGCAGCCCCATTTCAGGGGGAATTCTTAGAGAGACCCAGTACTTC.

The V call is TRBV3-1 (or the pseudogene TRBV3-2), the J call TRBJ2-7, with a weak D call TRBD1 (6 bases). This CDR3 has 14 residues. Between the trimmed V and J ends, which lost 4 bases and 2 bases, there was a span of 12 bases. The germline CDR1 and CDR2 sequences are LGHDT and YNNKEL (reference sequence). CDR3 DNA sequence: TGTGCCAGCAGCCGAGCAGGGGTACCCTACGAGCAGTACTTC. This sequence encodes CASSRAGVPYEQYF.

The chain couples TRBV2 to TRBJ1-1; 9 bases match TRBD1. Unmatched junction bases numbered 3, after V lost 4 bases and J lost 0 bases. From germline, CDR1 is SNHLY and CDR2 FYNNEI. This CDR3 is built from 15 residues. The CDR3 DNA reads TGTGCCAGCAGTGTAGGACAGGGGATGAACACTGAAGCTTTCTTT. Translated: CASSVGQGMNTEAFF.

This clone was seen more than once but under ten times. The DNA of the CDR3 is TGTGCCAGCACCTTACAGGGGGCCAACGTCCTGACTTTC. Translation: CASTLQGANVLTF. This chain uses TRBV5-4 with TRBJ2-6; unclear D gene. The CDR3 runs to 13 residues. V was trimmed by 6 bases and J by 4 bases, leaving 8 bases between them. Germline loops: CDR1 SGHNT, CDR2 YYREEE (reference sequence). Full variable domain (remainder filled in from reference TRBV5-4 and TRBJ2-6): ETGVTQSPTHLIKTRGQQVTLRCSSQSGHNTVSWYQQALGQGPQFIFQYYREEENGRGNFPPRFSGLQFPNYSSELNVNALELDDSALYLCASTLQGANVLTFGAGSRLTVL.

The V call is TRBV16, the J call TRBJ1-1, with 7 bases lining up with TRBD1. J was trimmed by 1 base and V by 1 base; bases with no gene match: 3. Germline loops: CDR1 KGHSY, CDR2 FQNENV. The length of the CDR3 is 15 residues. CDR3 region: CASSQYPGGNTEAFF. DNA of the CDR3: TGTGCCAGCAGCCAATATCCAGGGGGGAACACTGAAGCTTTCTTT.

V is TRBV28 and J is TRBJ2-7, with D hard to call. The CDR3 loop spans 12 amino acids. The germline V gene has CDR1 MDHEN and CDR2 SYDVKM. Trimming shortened V by 4 bases and J by 0 bases, and 4 bases separated the two germline ends. CDR3 DNA sequence: TGTGCCAGCAGTTCGTACTCCTACGAGCAGTACTTC. It yields the protein CASSSYSYEQYF.

This chain uses TRBV5-6 with TRBJ2-3, with 7 bases fitting TRBD2. CDR1 and CDR2 from the germline V gene are SGHDT and YYEEEE. The V segment lost 2 bases and the J segment 0 bases; nucleotides outside the gene matches: 3. The CDR3 has 15 residues. CDR3 in DNA: TGTGCCAGCAGCTTCGCCGGGGGGAGCACAGATACGCAGTATTTT. It codes for CASSFAGGSTDTQYF.

This chain links TRBV7-2 with TRBJ2-3, with 7 bases that match TRBD2. CDR1 and CDR2 (germline): SGHTA, FQGNSA. The CDR3 is 16 amino acids. V shed 1 base, J shed 8 bases, and the junction held 12 bases outside the gene matches. CDR3 sequence: CASSLGASGLGGTQYF. CDR3 DNA: TGTGCCAGCAGCTTAGGCGCTAGCGGCCTCGGCGGTACGCAGTATTTT. Together with reference TRBV7-2 and TRBJ2-3, the CDR3 gives the full variable domain: GAGVSQSPSNKVTEKGKDVELRCDPISGHTALYWYRQSLGQGLEFLIYFQGNSAPDKSGLPSDRFSAERTGGSVSTLTIQRTQQEDSAVYLCASSLGASGLGGTQYFGPGTRLTVL.

The chain couples TRBV6-5 to TRBJ1-2; weak D call: TRBD1 (6 bases). The germline V and J ends were trimmed by 0 bases and 3 bases, with 8 bases remaining between them. Germline V lookup: CDR1 MNHEY, CDR2 SVGAGI. The CDR3 has 14 amino acids. The CDR3 nucleotides read TGTGCCAGCAGTTACTCCCAGGGGCACTATGGCTACACCTTC. Amino acids: CASSYSQGHYGYTF.

To note about this clone: At one end, the junction sequence differs from germline, possibly due to a read error. V gene TRBV5-4 combines with J gene TRBJ2-7; 8 positions match TRBD1. This CDR3 has 14 amino acids. The germline V gene encodes CDR1 SGHNT and CDR2 YYREEE (reference sequence). The CDR3 protein is CASSSGQGPYGQYF. For the CDR3, the DNA is TGTGCCAGCAGCTCTGGACAGGGTCCCTACGGGCAGTACTTC.

V and J are TRBV28 and TRBJ1-3; D unclear. Germline values: CDR1 MDHEN, CDR2 SYDVKM. V was trimmed by 6 bases and J by 1 base, leaving 4 bases between them. CDR3 length equals 12 residues. CDR3 loop: CASRSSGNTIYF. CDR3 DNA: TGTGCCAGCAGGAGTTCTGGAAACACCATATATTTT.

The chain couples TRBV30 to TRBJ1-2; D is unclear. CDR1 GTSNPN and CDR2 SVGIG come from the germline V gene (reference sequence). Deletions cut 0 bases from V and 4 bases from J, with 18 bases between. The CDR3 has 16 amino acids. The CDR3 DNA sequence: TGTGCCTGGAGTGTAATAGGCGCAGGAGGCGTCTATGGCTACACCTTC. Protein sequence: CAWSVIGAGGVYGYTF.

V gene TRBV5-1 combines with J gene TRBJ2-3, with TRBD2 identical over 16 bases. Germline V gene data show CDR1 as SGHRS and CDR2 as YFSETQ. V shed 0 bases, J shed 5 bases, and the junction held 24 bases outside the gene matches. The CDR3 is 24 amino acids. The CDR3 DNA is TGCGCCAGCAGCTTGGAGGGACGGGACAGCCTCCAGGGGACTAGCGGGAGGGCCGGAGATACGCAGTATTTT. This translates into CASSLEGRDSLQGTSGRAGDTQYF.

V and J are TRBV5-1 and TRBJ2-1; TRBD1 might be the D (5 bases). Germline assignment: CDR1 SGHRS and CDR2 YFSETQ. V dropped 4 bases and J dropped 2 bases, with 16 bases sitting between them. The CDR3 is 16 residues long. The CDR3 DNA reads TGCGCCAGCAGCCGTGGACAAGGCCCGACCTACAATGAGCAGTTCTTC. It encodes CASSRGQGPTYNEQFF.